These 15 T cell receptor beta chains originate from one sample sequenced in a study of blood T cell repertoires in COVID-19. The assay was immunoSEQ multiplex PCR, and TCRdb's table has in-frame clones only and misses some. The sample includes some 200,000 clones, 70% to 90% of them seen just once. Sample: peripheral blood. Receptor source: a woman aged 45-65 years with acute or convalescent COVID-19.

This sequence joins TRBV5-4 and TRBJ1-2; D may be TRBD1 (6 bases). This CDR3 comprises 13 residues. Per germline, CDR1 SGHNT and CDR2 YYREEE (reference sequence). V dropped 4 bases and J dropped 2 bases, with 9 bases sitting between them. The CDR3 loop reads CASSKGHNYGYTF. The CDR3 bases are TGTGCCAGCAGCAAGGGACACAACTATGGCTACACCTTC.

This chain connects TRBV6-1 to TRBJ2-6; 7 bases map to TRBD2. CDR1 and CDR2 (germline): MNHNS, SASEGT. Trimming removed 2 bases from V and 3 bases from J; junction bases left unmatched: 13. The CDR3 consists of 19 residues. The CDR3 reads CASSEFRGDSRFGANVLTF. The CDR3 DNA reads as TGTGCCAGCAGTGAATTTCGGGGGGACTCTCGGTTTGGGGCCAACGTCCTGACTTTC.

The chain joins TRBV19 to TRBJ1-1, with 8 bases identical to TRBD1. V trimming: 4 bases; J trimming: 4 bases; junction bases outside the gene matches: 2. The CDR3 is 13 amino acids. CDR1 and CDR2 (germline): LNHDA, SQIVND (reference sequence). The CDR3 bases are TGTGCCAGTAGTACAGGGGGCAGCACTGAAGCTTTCTTT. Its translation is CASSTGGSTEAFF.

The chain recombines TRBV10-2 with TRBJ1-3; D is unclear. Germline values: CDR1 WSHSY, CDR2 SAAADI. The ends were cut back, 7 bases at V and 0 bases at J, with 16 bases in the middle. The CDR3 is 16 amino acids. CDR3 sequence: CASTPPGVYSGNTIYF. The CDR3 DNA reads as TGCGCCAGCACCCCACCCGGGGTATACTCTGGAAACACCATATATTTT.

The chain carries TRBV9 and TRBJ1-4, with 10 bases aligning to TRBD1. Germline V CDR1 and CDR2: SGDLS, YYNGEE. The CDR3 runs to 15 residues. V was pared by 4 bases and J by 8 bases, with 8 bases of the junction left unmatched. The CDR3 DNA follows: TGTGCCAGCAGCCCCGGGACAGGGGCTTACGAAAAACTGTTTTTT. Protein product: CASSPGTGAYEKLFF.

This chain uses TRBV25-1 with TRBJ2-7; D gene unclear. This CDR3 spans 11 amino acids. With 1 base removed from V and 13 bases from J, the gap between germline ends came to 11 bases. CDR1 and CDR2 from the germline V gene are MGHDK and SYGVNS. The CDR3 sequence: CASSEWAPEYF. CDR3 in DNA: TGTGCCAGCAGTGAATGGGCCCCAGAATACTTC.

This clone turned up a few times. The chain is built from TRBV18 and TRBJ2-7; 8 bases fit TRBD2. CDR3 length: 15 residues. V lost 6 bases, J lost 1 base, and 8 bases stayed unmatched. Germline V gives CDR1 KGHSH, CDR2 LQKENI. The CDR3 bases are TGTGCCAGCTCGCCAATAGCGGGGCGTTCCTACGAGCAGTACTTC. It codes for CASSPIAGRSYEQYF.

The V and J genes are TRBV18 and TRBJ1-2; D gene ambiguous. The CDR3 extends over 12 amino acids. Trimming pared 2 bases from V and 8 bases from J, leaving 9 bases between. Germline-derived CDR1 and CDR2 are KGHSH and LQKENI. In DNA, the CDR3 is TGTGCCAGCTCACCATCAGAGGGAGGCTACACCTTC. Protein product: CASSPSEGGYTF.

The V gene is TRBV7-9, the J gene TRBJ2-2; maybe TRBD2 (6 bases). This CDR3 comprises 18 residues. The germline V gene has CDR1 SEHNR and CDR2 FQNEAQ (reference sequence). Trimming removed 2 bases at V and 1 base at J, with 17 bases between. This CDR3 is CASSLQGPRGLNTGELFF. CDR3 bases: TGTGCCAGCAGCTTACAGGGTCCTCGGGGGTTGAACACCGGGGAGCTGTTTTTT.

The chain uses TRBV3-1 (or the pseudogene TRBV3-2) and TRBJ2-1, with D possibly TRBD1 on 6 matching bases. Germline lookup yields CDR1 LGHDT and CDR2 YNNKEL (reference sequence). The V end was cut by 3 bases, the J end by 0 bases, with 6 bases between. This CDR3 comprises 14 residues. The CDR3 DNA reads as TGTGCCAGCAGCCAGACAGGCTCCTACAATGAGCAGTTCTTC. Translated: CASSQTGSYNEQFF.

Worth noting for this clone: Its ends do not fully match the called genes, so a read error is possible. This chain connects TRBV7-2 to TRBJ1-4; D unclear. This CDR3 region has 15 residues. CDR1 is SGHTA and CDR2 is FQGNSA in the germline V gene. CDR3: CASSLEPPPKEKLFF. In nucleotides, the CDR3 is TGTGCCAGCAGCTTAGAGCCCCCGCCTAAAGAAAAACTGTTTTTT. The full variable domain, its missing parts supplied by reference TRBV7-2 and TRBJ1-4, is GAGVSQSPSNKVTEKGKDVELRCDPISGHTALYWYRQSLGQGLEFLIYFQGNSAPDKSGLPSDRFSAERTGGSVSTLTIQRTQQEDSAVYLCASSLEPPPKEKLFFGSGTQLSVL.

In DNA, the CDR3 is TGTGCCAGCAGCCCCGTAGCGGGGGAGTACAATGAGCAGTTCTTC. Translating it yields CASSPVAGEYNEQFF. The chain couples TRBV7-3 to TRBJ2-1; 9 bases are shared with TRBD2. CDR1 SGHTA and CDR2 FQGTGA come from the germline V gene. The CDR3 runs 15 residues. The junction had 6 bases not matched to a gene; V was cut back by 5 bases and J by 4 bases. The complete variable domain, with remaining parts taken from reference TRBV7-3 and TRBJ2-1, reads GAGVSQTPSNKVTEKGKYVELRCDPISGHTALYWYRQSLGQGPEFLIYFQGTGAADDSGLPNDRFFAVRPEGSVSTLKIQRTERGDSAVYLCASSPVAGEYNEQFFGPGTRLTVL.

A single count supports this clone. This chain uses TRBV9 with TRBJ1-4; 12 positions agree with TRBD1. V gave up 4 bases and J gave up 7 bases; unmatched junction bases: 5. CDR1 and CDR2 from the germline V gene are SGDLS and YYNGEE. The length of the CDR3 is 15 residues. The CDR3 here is CASSYGTGGGEKLFF. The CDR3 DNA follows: TGTGCCAGCAGCTATGGGACAGGGGGCGGTGAAAAACTGTTTTTT.

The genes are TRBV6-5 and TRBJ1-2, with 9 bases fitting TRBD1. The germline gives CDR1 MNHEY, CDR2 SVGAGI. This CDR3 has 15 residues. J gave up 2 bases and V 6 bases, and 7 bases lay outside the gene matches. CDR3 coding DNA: TGTGCCAGCAGGAACTACAGGGGGCTGAACTATGGCTACACCTTC. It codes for CASRNYRGLNYGYTF.

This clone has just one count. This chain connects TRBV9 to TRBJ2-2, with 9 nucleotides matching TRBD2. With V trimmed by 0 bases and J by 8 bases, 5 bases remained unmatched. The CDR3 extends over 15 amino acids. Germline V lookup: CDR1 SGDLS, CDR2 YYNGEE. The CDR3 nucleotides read TGTGCCAGCAGCGTAGCTAGCGGGAAAGGTGGGGAGCTGTTTTTT. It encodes CASSVASGKGGELFF.